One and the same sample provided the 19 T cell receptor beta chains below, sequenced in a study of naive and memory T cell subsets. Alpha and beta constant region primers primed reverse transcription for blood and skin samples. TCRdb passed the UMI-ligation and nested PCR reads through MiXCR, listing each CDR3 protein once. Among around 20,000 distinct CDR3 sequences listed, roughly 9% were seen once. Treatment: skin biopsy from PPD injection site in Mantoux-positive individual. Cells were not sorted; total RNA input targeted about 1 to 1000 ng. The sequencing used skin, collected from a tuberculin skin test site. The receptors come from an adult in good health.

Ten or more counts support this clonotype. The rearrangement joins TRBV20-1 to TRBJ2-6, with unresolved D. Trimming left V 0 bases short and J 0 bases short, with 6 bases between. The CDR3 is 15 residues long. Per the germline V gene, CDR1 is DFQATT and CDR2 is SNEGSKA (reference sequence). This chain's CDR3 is CSARDSSSGANVLTF. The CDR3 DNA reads TGCAGTGCTAGAGATAGTTCCTCTGGGGCCAACGTCCTGACTTTC.

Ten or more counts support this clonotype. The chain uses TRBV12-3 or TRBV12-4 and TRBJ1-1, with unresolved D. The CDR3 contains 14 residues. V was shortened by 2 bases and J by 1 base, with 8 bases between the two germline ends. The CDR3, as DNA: TGTGCCAGCAGTTTAAGTAGCGGGAACACTGAAGCTTTCTTT. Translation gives CASSLSSGNTEAFF.

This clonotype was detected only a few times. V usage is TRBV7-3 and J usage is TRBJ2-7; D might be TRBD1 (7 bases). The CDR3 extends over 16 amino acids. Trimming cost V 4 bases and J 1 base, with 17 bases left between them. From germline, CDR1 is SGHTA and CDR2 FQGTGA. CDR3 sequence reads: CASSYSETGRSYEQYF. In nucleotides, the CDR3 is TGTGCCAGCAGCTACTCCGAGACAGGGAGGTCCTACGAGCAGTACTTC.

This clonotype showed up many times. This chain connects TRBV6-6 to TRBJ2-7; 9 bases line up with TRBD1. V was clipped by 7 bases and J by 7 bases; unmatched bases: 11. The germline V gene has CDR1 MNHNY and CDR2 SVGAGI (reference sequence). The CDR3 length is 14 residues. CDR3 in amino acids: CASNLGQGPDEQYF. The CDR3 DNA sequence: TGTGCCAGCAATCTCGGACAGGGGCCCGATGAGCAGTACTTC.

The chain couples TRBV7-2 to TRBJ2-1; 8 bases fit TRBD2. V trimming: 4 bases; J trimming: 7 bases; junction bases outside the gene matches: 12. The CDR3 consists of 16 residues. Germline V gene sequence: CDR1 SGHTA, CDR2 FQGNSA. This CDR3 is CASSSVGGAGMNEQFF. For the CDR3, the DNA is TGTGCCAGCAGCTCGGTCGGGGGGGCCGGGATGAATGAGCAGTTCTTC. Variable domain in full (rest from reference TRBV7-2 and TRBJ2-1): GAGVSQSPSNKVTEKGKDVELRCDPISGHTALYWYRQSLGQGLEFLIYFQGNSAPDKSGLPSDRFSAERTGGSVSTLTIQRTQQEDSAVYLCASSSVGGAGMNEQFFGPGTRLTVL.

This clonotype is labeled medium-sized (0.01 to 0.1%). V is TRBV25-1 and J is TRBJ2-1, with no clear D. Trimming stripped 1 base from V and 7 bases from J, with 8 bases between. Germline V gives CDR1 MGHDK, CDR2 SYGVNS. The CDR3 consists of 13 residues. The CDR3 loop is CASSESPGNEQFF. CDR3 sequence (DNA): TGTGCCAGCAGTGAATCCCCCGGGAATGAGCAGTTCTTC.

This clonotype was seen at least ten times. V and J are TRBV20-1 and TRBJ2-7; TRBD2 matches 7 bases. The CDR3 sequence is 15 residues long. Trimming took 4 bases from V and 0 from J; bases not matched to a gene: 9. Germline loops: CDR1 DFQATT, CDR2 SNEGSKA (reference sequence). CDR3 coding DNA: TGCAGTGCTACCGGCCGGGACTACCTCTCCTACGAGCAGTACTTC. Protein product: CSATGRDYLSYEQYF.

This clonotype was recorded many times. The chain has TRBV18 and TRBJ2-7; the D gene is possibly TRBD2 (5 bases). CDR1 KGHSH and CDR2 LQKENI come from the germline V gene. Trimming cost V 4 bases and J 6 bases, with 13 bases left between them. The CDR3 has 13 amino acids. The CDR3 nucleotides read TGTGCCAGCTCACTCGGGAAGGGTCGCGAGCAGTACTTC. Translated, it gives CASSLGKGREQYF.

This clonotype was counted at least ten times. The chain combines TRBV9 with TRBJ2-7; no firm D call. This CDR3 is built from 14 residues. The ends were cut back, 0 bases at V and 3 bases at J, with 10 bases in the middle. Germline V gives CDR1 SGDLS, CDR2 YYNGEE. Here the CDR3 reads CASSVGRNIYEQYF. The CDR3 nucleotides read TGTGCCAGCAGCGTAGGTCGGAACATCTACGAGCAGTACTTC.

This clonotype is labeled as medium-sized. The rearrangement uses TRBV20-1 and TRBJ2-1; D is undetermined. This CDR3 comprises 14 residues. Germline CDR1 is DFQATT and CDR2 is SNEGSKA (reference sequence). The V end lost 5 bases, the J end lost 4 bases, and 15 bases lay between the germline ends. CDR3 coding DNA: TGCAGTGCTGGGGTTGGGGTCCTTTACAATGAGCAGTTCTTC. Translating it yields CSAGVGVLYNEQFF.

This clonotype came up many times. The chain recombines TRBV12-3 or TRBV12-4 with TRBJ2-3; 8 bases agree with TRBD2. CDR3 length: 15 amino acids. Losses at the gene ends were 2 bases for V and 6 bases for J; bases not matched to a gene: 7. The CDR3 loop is CASSLQRGPTDTQYF. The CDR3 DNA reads TGTGCCAGCAGTTTACAGCGGGGGCCGACGGATACGCAGTATTTT.

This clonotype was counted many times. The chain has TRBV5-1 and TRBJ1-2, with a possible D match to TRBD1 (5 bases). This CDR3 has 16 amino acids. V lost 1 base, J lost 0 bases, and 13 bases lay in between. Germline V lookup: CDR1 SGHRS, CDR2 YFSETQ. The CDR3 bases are TGCGCCAGCAGCTTGAGTTCGGGACGCGCTAACTATGGCTACACCTTC. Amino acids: CASSLSSGRANYGYTF.

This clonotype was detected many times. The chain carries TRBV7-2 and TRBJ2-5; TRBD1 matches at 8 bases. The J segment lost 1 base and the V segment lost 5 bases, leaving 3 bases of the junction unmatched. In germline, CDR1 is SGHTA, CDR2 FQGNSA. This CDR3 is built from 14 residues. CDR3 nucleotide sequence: TGTGCCAGCAGCCCGGGACAGGTCCAAGAGACCCAGTACTTC. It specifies CASSPGQVQETQYF.

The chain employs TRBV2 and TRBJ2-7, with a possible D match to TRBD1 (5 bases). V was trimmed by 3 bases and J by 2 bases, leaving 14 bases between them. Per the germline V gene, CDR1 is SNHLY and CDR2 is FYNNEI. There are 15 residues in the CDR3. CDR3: CASSESPGPAYEQYF. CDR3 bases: TGTGCCAGCAGTGAGAGTCCAGGGCCTGCCTACGAGCAGTACTTC.

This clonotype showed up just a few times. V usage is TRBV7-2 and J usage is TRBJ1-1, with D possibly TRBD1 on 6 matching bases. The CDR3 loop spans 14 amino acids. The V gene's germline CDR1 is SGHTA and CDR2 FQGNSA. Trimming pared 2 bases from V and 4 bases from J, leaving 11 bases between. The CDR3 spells CASSLTRGGTEAFF. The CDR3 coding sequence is TGTGCCAGCAGCTTAACCAGGGGTGGCACTGAAGCTTTCTTT.

CDR3 nucleotide sequence: TGTGCCAGCAGTTGGGCCGGGACAGATGATGGCTACACCTTC. This sequence encodes CASSWAGTDDGYTF. The chain combines TRBV12-3 or TRBV12-4 with TRBJ1-2; TRBD1 matches 7 bases. This CDR3 has 14 amino acids. After removal of 4 bases from V and 6 bases from J, the junction contained 8 bases not matched to a gene.

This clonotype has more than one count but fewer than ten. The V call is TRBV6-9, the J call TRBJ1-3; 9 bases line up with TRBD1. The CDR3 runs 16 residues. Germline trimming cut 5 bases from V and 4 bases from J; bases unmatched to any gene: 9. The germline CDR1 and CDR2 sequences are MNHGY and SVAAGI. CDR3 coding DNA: TGTGCCAGCAGTCAAGGACAGGGGCCCTTCGGAAACACCATATATTTT. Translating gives CASSQGQGPFGNTIYF.

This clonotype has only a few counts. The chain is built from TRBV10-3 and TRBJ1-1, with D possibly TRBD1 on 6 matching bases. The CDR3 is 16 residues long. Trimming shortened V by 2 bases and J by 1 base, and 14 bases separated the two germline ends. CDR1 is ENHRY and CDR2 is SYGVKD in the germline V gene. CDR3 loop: CAISEDIQGSNTEAFF. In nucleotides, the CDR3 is TGTGCCATCAGTGAGGACATACAGGGATCGAACACTGAAGCTTTCTTT.

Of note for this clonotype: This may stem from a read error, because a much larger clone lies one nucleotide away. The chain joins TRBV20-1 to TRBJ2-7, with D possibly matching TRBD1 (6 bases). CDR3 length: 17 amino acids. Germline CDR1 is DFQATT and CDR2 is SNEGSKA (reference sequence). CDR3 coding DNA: TGCAGTGCTGGAGATCTCCGGCAGGGGATATACGGCTACGAGCAGTACTTC. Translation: CSAGDLRQGIYGYEQYF.